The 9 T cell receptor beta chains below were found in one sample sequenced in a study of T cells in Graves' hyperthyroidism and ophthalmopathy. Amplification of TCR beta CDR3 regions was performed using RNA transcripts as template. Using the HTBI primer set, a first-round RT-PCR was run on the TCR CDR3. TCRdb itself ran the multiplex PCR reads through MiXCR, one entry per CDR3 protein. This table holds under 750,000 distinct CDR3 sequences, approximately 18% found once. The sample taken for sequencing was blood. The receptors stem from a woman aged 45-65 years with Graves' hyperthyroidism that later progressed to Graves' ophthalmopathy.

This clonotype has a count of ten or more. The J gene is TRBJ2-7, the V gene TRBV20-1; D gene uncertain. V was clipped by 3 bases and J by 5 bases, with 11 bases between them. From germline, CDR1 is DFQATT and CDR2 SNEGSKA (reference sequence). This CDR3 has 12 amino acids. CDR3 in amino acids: CSASCSDHEQYF. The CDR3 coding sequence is TGCAGTGCTAGTTGTTCTGACCACGAGCAGTACTTC.

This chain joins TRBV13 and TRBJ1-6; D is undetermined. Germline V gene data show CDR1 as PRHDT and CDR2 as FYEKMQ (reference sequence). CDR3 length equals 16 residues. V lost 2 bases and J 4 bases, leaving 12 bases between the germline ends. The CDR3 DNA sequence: TGTGCCAGCAGCTTATTCCAGAGTGGGTATAATTCACCCCTCCACTTT. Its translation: CASSLFQSGYNSPLHF.

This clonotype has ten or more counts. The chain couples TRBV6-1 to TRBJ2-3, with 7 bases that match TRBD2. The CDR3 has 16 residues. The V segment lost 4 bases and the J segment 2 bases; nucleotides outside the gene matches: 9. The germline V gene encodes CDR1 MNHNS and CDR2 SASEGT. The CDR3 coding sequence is TGTGCCAGCAGTGTAGGGACTACGCTTTCCACAGATACGCAGTATTTT. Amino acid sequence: CASSVGTTLSTDTQYF.

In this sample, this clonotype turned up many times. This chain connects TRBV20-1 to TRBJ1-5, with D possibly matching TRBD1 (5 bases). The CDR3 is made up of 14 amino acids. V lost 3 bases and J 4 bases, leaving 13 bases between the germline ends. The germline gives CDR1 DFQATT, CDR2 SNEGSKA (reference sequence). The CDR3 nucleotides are TGCAGTGCTAGCTACAGACAGCTAAATCAGCCCCAGCATTTT. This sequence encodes CSASYRQLNQPQHF.

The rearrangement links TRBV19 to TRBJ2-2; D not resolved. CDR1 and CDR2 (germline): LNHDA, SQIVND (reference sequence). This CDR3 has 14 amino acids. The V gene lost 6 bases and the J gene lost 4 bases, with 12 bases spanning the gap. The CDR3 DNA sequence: TGTGCCAGTAGAGTTCCAGTCCCCACCGGGGAGCTGTTTTTT. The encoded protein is CASRVPVPTGELFF.

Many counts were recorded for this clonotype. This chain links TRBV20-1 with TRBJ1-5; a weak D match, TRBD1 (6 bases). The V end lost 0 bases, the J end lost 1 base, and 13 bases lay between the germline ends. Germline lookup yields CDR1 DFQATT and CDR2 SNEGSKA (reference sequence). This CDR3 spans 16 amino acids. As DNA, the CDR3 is TGCAGTGCTAGAGAGGGGGGCGGTGGCAGCAATCAGCCCCAGCATTTT. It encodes CSAREGGGGSNQPQHF.

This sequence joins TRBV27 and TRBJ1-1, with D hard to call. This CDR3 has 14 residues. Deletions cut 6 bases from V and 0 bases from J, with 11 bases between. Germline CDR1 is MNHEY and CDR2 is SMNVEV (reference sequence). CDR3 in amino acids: CASRKDTLNTEAFF. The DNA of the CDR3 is TGTGCCAGCAGGAAAGACACTTTGAACACTGAAGCTTTCTTT.

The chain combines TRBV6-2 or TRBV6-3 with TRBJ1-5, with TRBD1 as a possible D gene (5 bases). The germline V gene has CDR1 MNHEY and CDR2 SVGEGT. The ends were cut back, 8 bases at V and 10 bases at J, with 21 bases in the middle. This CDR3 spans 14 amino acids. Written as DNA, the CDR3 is TGTGCCAGCGAAAGGGCAGGGATTAACCATCCCCAGCATTTT. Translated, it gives CASERAGINHPQHF.

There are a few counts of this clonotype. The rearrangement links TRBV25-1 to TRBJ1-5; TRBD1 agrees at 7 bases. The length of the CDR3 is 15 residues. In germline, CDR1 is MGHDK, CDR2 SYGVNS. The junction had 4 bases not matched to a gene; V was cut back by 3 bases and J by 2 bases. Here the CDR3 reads CASSDTGVGNQPQHF. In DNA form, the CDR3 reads TGTGCCAGCAGTGACACAGGGGTAGGCAATCAGCCCCAGCATTTT.